These 27 T cell receptor beta chains originate from one sample sequenced in a study of low-dose radiotherapy and immunotherapy resistance in tumors. Primers targeting TRAV and TRBV primed first-strand cDNA, covering alpha and beta chains. A constant-region primer paired with the V-primer adapter amplified TCRs over approximately 20 PCR cycles. TCRdb ran MiXCR on the reads and lists one entry per CDR3 protein. This sample has around 58,000 distinct CDR3 sequences, with 20% to 25% found just once. The time point: after trial treatment. Treatment of the sample: LDRT plus nivolumab, ipilimumab, low-dose cyclophosphamide and aspirin (RACIN trial). The sequences come from PBMCs, collected after low-dose radiotherapy plus immunotherapy. All receptors come from a male donor with prostate cancer.

This clonotype has at least ten counts. The chain joins TRBV28 to TRBJ2-1; TRBD1 matches 7 bases. The CDR3 is 13 residues long. V lost 4 bases and J lost 8; bases outside the gene matches: 5. Germline V gene sequence: CDR1 MDHEN, CDR2 SYDVKM. CDR3 sequence: CASSSGGSDEQFF. In nucleotides, the CDR3 is TGTGCCAGCAGTTCAGGGGGTTCGGATGAGCAGTTCTTC.

As concerns this clonotype: This likely came from a read error, as a far larger clone is one base away. The rearrangement links TRBV6-6 to TRBJ2-1; D assignment may be TRBD1 or TRBD2 (5 bases each). The CDR3 totals 14 residues. Trimming left V 6 bases short and J 10 bases short, with 19 bases between. CDR1 and CDR2 from the germline V gene are MNHNY and SVGAGI (reference sequence). The CDR3 DNA reads as TGTGCCAGCAGCTCAACCGGGACCATATACGAGCAGTTCTTC. Protein: CASSSTGTIYEQFF.

This clonotype was seen many times. The chain recombines TRBV19 with TRBJ2-1; 7 bases are a match to TRBD2. The germline V gene encodes CDR1 LNHDA and CDR2 SQIVND (reference sequence). J gave up 1 base and V 6 bases, and 9 bases lay outside the gene matches. CDR3 length: 16 residues. CDR3 bases: TGTGCCAGTAGGGAGAGCGGGATTCGGTCCTACAATGAGCAGTTCTTC. Translation: CASRESGIRSYNEQFF.

This clonotype was seen at least ten times. This chain joins TRBV19 and TRBJ2-1, with a tentative D call TRBD1 (6 bases). The germline V gene has CDR1 LNHDA and CDR2 SQIVND (reference sequence). The CDR3 contains 16 residues. Deletions cut 5 bases from V and 5 bases from J, with 19 bases between. CDR3 in DNA: TGTGCCAGTAGTCCCCTAGCCCATAGGGGGAACAATGAGCAGTTCTTC. Translated: CASSPLAHRGNNEQFF. The whole variable domain, remainder taken from reference TRBV19 and TRBJ2-1, is DGGITQSPKYLFRKEGQNVTLSCEQNLNHDAMYWYRQDPGQGLRLIYYSQIVNDFQKGDIAEGYSVSREKKESFPLTVTSAQKNPTAFYLCASSPLAHRGNNEQFFGPGTRLTVL.

The chain recombines TRBV6-1 with TRBJ2-2; 9 bases are a match to TRBD1. The germline V gene has CDR1 MNHNS and CDR2 SASEGT. V gave up 5 bases and J gave up 4 bases; unmatched junction bases: 8. The CDR3 is made up of 16 amino acids. The chain's CDR3 is CASSNQRTGVTGELFF. For the CDR3, the DNA is TGTGCCAGCAGTAACCAACGGACAGGGGTCACCGGGGAGCTGTTTTTT.

At least ten counts were recorded for this clonotype. The chain combines TRBV6-1 with TRBJ2-2; 8 nucleotides align to TRBD2. From germline, CDR1 is MNHNS and CDR2 SASEGT. CDR3 length: 16 residues. V shed 4 bases, J shed 1 base, and the junction held 5 bases outside the gene matches. CDR3 amino acids: CASSAPGLVNTGELFF. Written as DNA, the CDR3 is TGTGCCAGCAGTGCCCCGGGACTAGTGAACACCGGGGAGCTGTTTTTT.

A note on this clonotype: Since a far larger clone is one base different, this is likely a read error. This chain uses TRBV29-1 with TRBJ2-7; weak D call: TRBD2 (6 bases). There are 15 residues in the CDR3. The germline V and J ends were trimmed by 3 bases and 7 bases, with 22 bases remaining between them. CDR1 is SQVTM, CDR2 ANQGSEA, per germline. The DNA for the CDR3 is TGCAGCGTTGATGGTCGGGAGCCTCCCTACAATGAGCAGTACTTC. Its protein is CSVDGREPPYNEQYF.

This clonotype is labeled as medium-sized (0.01 to 0.1%). V usage is TRBV2 and J usage is TRBJ2-1, with 10 positions matching TRBD2. Looked up from germline, CDR1 is SNHLY and CDR2 is FYNNEI. The CDR3 is 14 residues long. J gave up 16 bases and V 2 bases, and 11 bases lay outside the gene matches. CDR3 sequence (DNA): TGTGCCAGCAGTGAACTAGCGGGGGCCGTGGTGGGTTTCTTC. Its translation: CASSELAGAVVGFF. Together with reference TRBV2 and TRBJ2-1, the CDR3 gives the full variable domain: EPEVTQTPSHQVTQMGQEVILRCVPISNHLYFYWYRQILGQKVEFLVSFYNNEISEKSEIFDDQFSVERPDGSNFTLKIRSTKLEDSAMYFCASSELAGAVVGFFGPGTRLTVL.

There are many counts of this clonotype. This chain connects TRBV6-5 to TRBJ1-3; 7 bases fit TRBD1. Germline CDR1 reads MNHEY; CDR2 reads SVGAGI. The CDR3 contains 13 residues. Unmatched junction bases numbered 8, after V lost 8 bases and J lost 7 bases. The CDR3 DNA reads TGTGCCAGCTCTCGTCAGGGGGGGAACACCATATATTTT. It yields the protein CASSRQGGNTIYF.

In this sample, this clonotype turned up many times. The rearrangement joins TRBV28 to TRBJ2-1; tentative D call: TRBD2 (6 bases). Germline V gene lookup returns CDR1 MDHEN and CDR2 SYDVKM. V lost 7 bases and J 3 bases, leaving 19 bases between the germline ends. The CDR3 sequence is 16 residues long. As DNA, the CDR3 is TGTGCCAGCACTCTCAGTGGGCTGGGGGGCTACAATGAGCAGTTCTTC. Translation: CASTLSGLGGYNEQFF.

This clonotype appeared a few times. The genes are TRBV10-3 and TRBJ1-5; D might be TRBD1 (6 bases). This CDR3 has 16 residues. V shed 10 bases and J shed 2 bases, with 21 bases lying between them. Per the germline V gene, CDR1 is ENHRY and CDR2 is SYGVKD. The CDR3 is CATQGFGEGGNQPQHF. The CDR3 DNA follows: TGTGCCACCCAGGGGTTCGGGGAAGGAGGCAATCAGCCCCAGCATTTT.

This clonotype has only one observation. A far more abundant clone sits one base away, making this likely a read error. The V and J genes are TRBV5-4 and TRBJ2-4; D remains ambiguous. This CDR3 region has 13 residues. Germline-derived CDR1 and CDR2 are SGHNT and YYREEE (reference sequence). Trimming took 3 bases from V and 13 from J, leaving 17 bases between them. CDR3 amino acids: CASSSAQNNEQYF. CDR3 nucleotide sequence: TGTGCCAGCAGCTCTGCACAGAACAATGAGCAGTACTTC.

This clonotype was observed at least ten times. The chain links TRBV28 to TRBJ2-7; 11 positions match TRBD2. This CDR3 is 14 amino acids long. J gave up 3 bases and V 6 bases, and 4 bases lay outside the gene matches. Germline V CDR1 and CDR2: MDHEN, SYDVKM. The CDR3 DNA follows: TGTGCCAGCAGCACGGGACTAGCGGTCTACGAGCAGTACTTC. This codes for CASSTGLAVYEQYF.

In its sample, this clonotype was seen many times. V and J are TRBV10-3 and TRBJ2-7; D not certain. V was trimmed by 3 bases and J by 2 bases, leaving 2 bases between them. The CDR3 sequence is 11 residues long. Germline V lookup: CDR1 ENHRY, CDR2 SYGVKD. CDR3 nucleotide sequence: TGTGCCATCAGTGATGCCTACGAGCAGTACTTC. Translated: CAISDAYEQYF.

This clonotype was seen at least ten times. The J gene is TRBJ1-1, the V gene TRBV20-1, with TRBD1 as a possible D gene (5 bases). The V gene lost 3 bases and the J gene lost 6 bases, with 11 bases spanning the gap. The CDR3 is 12 residues long. Germline V CDR1 and CDR2: DFQATT, SNEGSKA (reference sequence). This chain's CDR3 is CSASLGDPEAFF. The CDR3 region has the DNA TGCAGTGCTAGCTTGGGGGATCCTGAAGCTTTCTTT.

In this sample, this clonotype turned up many times. The rearrangement joins TRBV7-2 to TRBJ2-7; TRBD2 aligns across 14 bases. Germline loops: CDR1 SGHTA, CDR2 FQGNSA. The CDR3 has 17 amino acids. Losses at the gene ends were 6 bases for V and 4 bases for J; bases not matched to a gene: 11. Written as DNA, the CDR3 is TGTGCCAGCAGAGGGACTAGCGGGGGACCCAGGGGTTACGAGCAGTACTTC. The encoded protein is CASRGTSGGPRGYEQYF.

Notes on this clonotype: Sequence at one end of the junction differs from germline and may be a read error. The rearrangement joins TRBV5-3 to TRBJ2-1, with TRBD2 matching over 9 bases. TRBV5-3 is classed as an ORF, of uncertain function. The CDR3 has 17 amino acids. In DNA, the CDR3 is TGTGCCAGCAGCTTGGCCGGCGGGGGGGGTTCCTACAATGAGCAGTTCTTC. It codes for CASSLAGGGGSYNEQFF.

In this sample, this clonotype turned up many times. The J gene is TRBJ1-4, the V gene TRBV27, with 11 positions matching TRBD1. After removal of 6 bases from V and 5 bases from J, the junction contained 5 bases not matched to a gene. The CDR3 contains 15 residues. The germline V gene encodes CDR1 MNHEY and CDR2 SMNVEV (reference sequence). The CDR3 sequence is CASRIGDRGNEKLFF. CDR3 DNA: TGTGCCAGCAGAATAGGGGACAGGGGGAATGAAAAACTGTTTTTT.

This clonotype was counted many times. The rearrangement links TRBV2 to TRBJ2-3; 7 positions agree with TRBD1. This CDR3 has 14 amino acids. The V gene end was trimmed by 7 bases and the J gene end by 4 bases; junction bases not matched to a gene: 8. CDR1 is SNHLY, CDR2 FYNNEI, per germline. The DNA for the CDR3 is TGTGCCAGCAATGCAGGGGGTTTGCCAGATACGCAGTATTTT. This gives the protein CASNAGGLPDTQYF. Complete variable domain (other parts from reference TRBV2 and TRBJ2-3): EPEVTQTPSHQVTQMGQEVILRCVPISNHLYFYWYRQILGQKVEFLVSFYNNEISEKSEIFDDQFSVERPDGSNFTLKIRSTKLEDSAMYFCASNAGGLPDTQYFGPGTRLTVL.

This clonotype was counted only a few times. This chain uses TRBV11-1 with TRBJ2-3; D is possibly TRBD2 (5 bases). The CDR3 has 14 amino acids. Trimming left V 5 bases short and J 2 bases short, with 11 bases between. Germline lookup yields CDR1 SGHAT and CDR2 FQDESV (reference sequence). CDR3 loop: CASSLGSLTDTQYF. The CDR3 DNA follows: TGTGCCAGCAGCCTGGGGAGCCTCACAGATACGCAGTATTTT.

At least ten counts were recorded for this clonotype. The rearrangement links TRBV7-2 to TRBJ2-1, with 10 bases identical to TRBD2. Per germline, CDR1 SGHTA and CDR2 FQGNSA. The CDR3 has 15 residues. V shed 1 base, J shed 6 bases, and the junction held 3 bases outside the gene matches. The CDR3 here is CASSLVASGGNEQFF. The CDR3 DNA reads TGTGCCAGCAGCTTAGTGGCTAGCGGGGGCAATGAGCAGTTCTTC.

Ten or more counts support this clonotype. V is TRBV28 and J is TRBJ2-7; 10 bases fit TRBD2. The V and J ends lost 3 bases and 4 bases, in that order; junction bases with no gene match: 0. The CDR3 runs 13 residues. CDR1 and CDR2 from the germline V gene are MDHEN and SYDVKM. CDR3 DNA sequence: TGTGCCAGCAGTTTGACTAGCGGGTACGAGCAGTACTTC. This encodes CASSLTSGYEQYF. Looking up the rest from reference TRBV28 and TRBJ2-7 gives the full variable domain: DVKVTQSSRYLVKRTGEKVFLECVQDMDHENMFWYRQDPGLGLRLIYFSYDVKMKEKGDIPEGYSVSREKKERFSLILESASTNQTSMYLCASSLTSGYEQYFGPGTRLTVT.

This chain joins TRBV7-8 and TRBJ2-5; maybe TRBD2 (6 bases). Per the germline V gene, CDR1 is SGHVS and CDR2 is FQNEAQ. CDR3 length: 17 amino acids. Trimming left V 1 base short and J 5 bases short, with 20 bases between. The CDR3 loop is CASSLEPPGAGGETQYF. The CDR3 bases are TGTGCCAGCAGCTTAGAGCCCCCAGGAGCGGGCGGGGAGACCCAGTACTTC.

This clonotype was detected many times. V is TRBV7-3 and J is TRBJ2-6; the match to TRBD2 covers 9 bases. In germline, CDR1 is SGHTA, CDR2 FQGTGA. The V gene end was trimmed by 2 bases and the J gene end by 2 bases; junction bases not matched to a gene: 7. This CDR3 spans 18 amino acids. CDR3 bases: TGTGCCAGCAGCTTAGATGGCGGGGGGGCCCCTGGGGCCAACGTCCTGACTTTC. It is translated as CASSLDGGGAPGANVLTF.

This clonotype was seen more than once but under ten times. The chain has TRBV7-3 and TRBJ1-1, with D possibly TRBD1 on 5 matching bases. Germline V CDR1 and CDR2: SGHTA, FQGTGA. V gave up 0 bases and J gave up 4 bases, with 15 bases separating them. This CDR3 contains 16 residues. CDR3 protein: CASSLTGAGRVTEAFF. The DNA of the CDR3 is TGTGCCAGCAGCTTAACCGGAGCGGGCAGGGTCACTGAAGCTTTCTTT.

Regarding this clonotype: A far bigger clonotype differs at one base, so this is likely a read error. The genes are TRBV2 and TRBJ1-6; a possible D gene is TRBD1 (6 bases). Trimming stripped 5 bases from V and 5 bases from J, with 16 bases between. This CDR3 spans 16 amino acids. Germline V gene sequence: CDR1 SNHLY, CDR2 FYNNEI. The CDR3, as DNA: TGTGCCAGCAGTCCTTTGGCCGGGACAAATAATTCACCCCTCCACTTT. This sequence encodes CASSPLAGTNNSPLHF. Full variable domain (outside the CDR3, taken from reference TRBV2 and TRBJ1-6): EPEVTQTPSHQVTQMGQEVILRCVPISNHLYFYWYRQILGQKVEFLVSFYNNEISEKSEIFDDQFSVERPDGSNFTLKIRSTKLEDSAMYFCASSPLAGTNNSPLHFGNGTRLTVT.

This clonotype was seen a single time. This likely reflects a read error, since a far larger clone is one base away. The V gene is TRBV5-8, the J gene TRBJ2-1; 7 nucleotides agree with TRBD2. Germline lookup yields CDR1 SGHTS and CDR2 YDEGEE. The CDR3 contains 15 residues. After removal of 1 base from V and 10 bases from J, the junction contained 11 bases not matched to a gene. The CDR3 loop reads CASSLIRGSSYEQFF. In DNA, the CDR3 is TGTGCCAGCAGCTTGATCCGCGGGAGCTCCTACGAGCAGTTCTTC.